This record looks at one T cell receptor beta chain sequence and its context. Profiling relied on immunoSEQ multiplex PCR, and the TCRdb table lists in-frame clones only, not all of them. The data contain 55,000 to 75,000 clones, more than 85% of them singletons. The data are from a study of blood T cell repertoires in COVID-19. This CDR3 comprises 15 residues. The chain recombines TRBV1 with TRBJ2-7; whether TRBD2, the table's D call, matches the DNA was not checked. TRBV1 corresponds to a pseudogene. The TCR comes from a human donor with active COVID-19. The donor label of this sample is uncertain. The specimen sequenced was peripheral blood. CDR3 in DNA: TGCACCAGCAGCCGGACTAGCGGGAGGATCCACGAGCAGTACTTC. This sequence encodes CTSSRTSGRIHEQYF.